The subject of this entry is one T cell receptor (beta chain). Its antigen is still unknown. Assay: immunoSEQ multiplex PCR; the TCRdb copy retains only in-frame clones and omits some. In the table there are over 50,000 clones, about 90% of which are singletons. The record originates from a study of OX40 agonist ivuxolimab in advanced cancers. The overall study: An agonistic anti-OX40 (CD134) antibody, ivuxolimab, was used to treat the patients. Study-wide points: In CD8+ T cells, expanded clones were on average more numerous than in CD4+.

Deletions cut 6 bases from V and 4 bases from J, with 14 bases between. Germline V gene lookup returns CDR1 SGDLS and CDR2 YYNGEE. The CDR3 runs 14 residues. The chain uses TRBV9 and TRBJ2-1; D may be TRBD2 (6 bases). The sequenced sample was CD4+ or CD8+ T cells sorted from blood, obtained in a trial of the OX40 agonist ivuxolimab. This clonotype was obtained from an adult with an advanced solid tumor such as melanoma, head and neck, liver or kidney cancer. CDR3 DNA: TGTGCCAGCAACCGAGCGGGCCCATACAATGAGCAGTTCTTC. Amino acids: CASNRAGPYNEQFF.